This T cell receptor (beta chain) was obtained from a study of shared T cell receptors in the human thymus. Generated by immunoSEQ multiplex PCR, the TCRdb table keeps only in-frame clones and is missing some. The sample has 500,000 to 850,000 clones, around 87% seen once. The CDR3 runs 17 residues. Germline CDR1 reads SGHRS; CDR2 reads YFSETQ. The junction had 5 bases not matched to a gene; V was cut back by 4 bases and J by 2 bases. The same data also contributed to another study, on human thymus T cells.

The chain links TRBV5-1 to TRBJ2-3; 15 bases match TRBD2. The sequenced sample was thymocytes. This sequence originates from a boy under two years old with a congenital heart defect. CDR3 region: CASSTGLAGGLTDTQYF. The CDR3 DNA is TGCGCCAGCAGCACCGGACTAGCGGGGGGGCTCACAGATACGCAGTATTTT.